The 10 T cell receptor beta chains in this list originate from one sample, sequenced in a study of blood T cell repertoires in COVID-19. Some clones are missing from TCRdb's copy, which holds only in-frame ones; the method was immunoSEQ multiplex PCR. Here the sample spans under 150,000 clones, 70% to 90% being singletons. The sample was peripheral blood. These receptors were obtained from a woman aged 70-85 years who had recovered from COVID-19.

In this sample, this clone turned up once. The chain carries TRBV5-1 and TRBJ2-3, with TRBD1 matching 7 bases. Germline-derived CDR1 and CDR2 are SGHRS and YFSETQ. The V and J ends lost 4 bases and 6 bases, in that order; junction bases with no gene match: 8. CDR3 length: 14 residues. Written as DNA, the CDR3 is TGCGCCAGCAGCCCGGGACAGAGATCTGATACGCAGTATTTT. As protein: CASSPGQRSDTQYF.

This chain uses TRBV10-3 with TRBJ2-5, with unresolved D. Between the trimmed V and J ends, which lost 3 bases and 2 bases, there was a span of 7 bases. CDR1 and CDR2 (germline): ENHRY, SYGVKD. This CDR3 spans 13 amino acids. CDR3 amino acids: CAISDGQQETQYF. The CDR3 DNA is TGTGCCATCAGTGATGGGCAGCAAGAGACCCAGTACTTC.

The chain joins TRBV7-2 to TRBJ2-3; tentative D call: TRBD2 (5 bases). This CDR3 has 15 residues. Deletions cut 1 base from V and 2 bases from J, with 10 bases between. The germline V gene has CDR1 SGHTA and CDR2 FQGNSA. In DNA form, the CDR3 reads TGTGCCAGCAGCTTAGTTGGGCTAGCCACAGATACGCAGTATTTT. Amino acids: CASSLVGLATDTQYF.

The rearrangement joins TRBV7-3 to TRBJ2-1; maybe TRBD2 (6 bases). CDR1 is SGHTA, CDR2 FQGTGA, per germline. The CDR3 has 14 residues. Trimming shortened V by 1 base and J by 8 bases, and 12 bases separated the two germline ends. CDR3 residues: CASSLRPSDDEQFF. The CDR3 DNA follows: TGTGCCAGCAGCTTAAGGCCTAGCGACGATGAGCAGTTCTTC.

This clone came up once. The chain carries TRBV28 and TRBJ1-2; 10 bases are shared with TRBD1. Per germline, CDR1 MDHEN and CDR2 SYDVKM. The CDR3 has 15 amino acids. V gave up 5 bases and J gave up 3 bases; unmatched junction bases: 6. The CDR3 is CASSLGGQGYYGYTF. DNA of the CDR3: TGTGCCAGCAGTCTTGGGGGACAGGGGTACTATGGCTACACCTTC.

This clone was recorded once. The chain combines TRBV13 with TRBJ1-6; unclear D gene. CDR3 size: 15 residues. In germline, CDR1 is PRHDT, CDR2 FYEKMQ (reference sequence). The V and J ends lost 0 bases and 6 bases respectively, with 9 bases between them. CDR3: CASSLGRFANSPLHF. The CDR3 region has the DNA TGTGCCAGCAGCTTAGGGCGTTTCGCTAATTCACCCCTCCACTTT.

V and J are TRBV19 and TRBJ2-2; D unclear. The ends were cut back, 6 bases at V and 5 bases at J, with 10 bases in the middle. The CDR3 consists of 13 residues. Germline V gene lookup returns CDR1 LNHDA and CDR2 SQIVND (reference sequence). CDR3 nucleotide sequence: TGTGCCAGTAGGAAAGGAGTGACCGGGGAGCTGTTTTTT. Encoded protein: CASRKGVTGELFF.

V and J are TRBV2 and TRBJ2-5, with D perhaps TRBD1 (6 bases). Trimming removed 5 bases at V and 4 bases at J, with 11 bases between. This CDR3 comprises 13 residues. Germline CDR1 SNHLY, CDR2 FYNNEI. This chain's CDR3 is CASSRGRGETQYF. CDR3 nucleotide sequence: TGTGCCAGCAGTCGGGGCAGGGGAGAGACCCAGTACTTC. The whole variable domain, filled in from reference TRBV2 and TRBJ2-5, reads EPEVTQTPSHQVTQMGQEVILRCVPISNHLYFYWYRQILGQKVEFLVSFYNNEISEKSEIFDDQFSVERPDGSNFTLKIRSTKLEDSAMYFCASSRGRGETQYFGPGTRLLVL.

The rearrangement links TRBV4-2 to TRBJ2-3, with a weak D call TRBD2 (5 bases). Trimming pared 0 bases from V and 9 bases from J, leaving 16 bases between. This CDR3 is built from 15 residues. Germline CDR1 is LGHNA and CDR2 is YNFKEQ. The chain's CDR3 is CASSQDWIARATQYF. DNA of the CDR3: TGTGCCAGCAGCCAAGATTGGATCGCGAGGGCAACGCAGTATTTT.

V usage is TRBV12-3 or TRBV12-4 and J usage is TRBJ2-2; a possible D gene is TRBD2 (6 bases). The CDR3 spans 12 residues. V lost 10 bases to trimming and J lost 5 bases, with 11 bases between them. In DNA form, the CDR3 reads TGTGCCAACCGCCGGGGGACCGGGGAGCTGTTTTTT. As protein: CANRRGTGELFF.